This passage covers 24 T cell receptor beta chains from one sample sequenced in a study of Ad26.COV2.S vaccination and SARS-CoV-2 variants. Here immunoSEQ multiplex PCR was the method, and the copy in TCRdb shows in-frame clones only, minus some. This sample has hundreds of thousands of clones, with 89% found just once. Treatment defined: some 20 received Ad26.COV2.S at low or high dose, single or two shots; roughly 5 received placebo; per-sample allocation not given. Material that was analyzed had been drawn on day 63 after the first vaccine or placebo injection. Source: peripheral blood, taken in a trial of Ad26.COV2.S vaccine versus placebo. The source is a person aged 18 to 65 who received the Ad26.COV2.S COVID-19 vaccine or a placebo.

The rearrangement links TRBV19 to TRBJ2-3, with D perhaps given as TRBD1 or TRBD2 (6 bases each). With 5 bases removed from V and 4 bases from J, the gap between germline ends came to 22 bases. Looked up from germline, CDR1 is LNHDA and CDR2 is SQIVND (reference sequence). The length of the CDR3 is 17 residues. The DNA for the CDR3 is TGTGCCAGTAGTGCCAGCCCCAGGGGAGGACTTCCAGATACGCAGTATTTT. Encoded protein: CASSASPRGGLPDTQYF.

This rearrangement joins TRBV6-6 to TRBJ1-2; D ambiguous. CDR3 length: 13 residues. Germline-derived CDR1 and CDR2 are MNHNY and SVGAGI (reference sequence). The V end was cut by 8 bases, the J end by 2 bases, with 12 bases between. The chain's CDR3 is CASFKAANYGYTF. CDR3 DNA: TGTGCCAGCTTCAAGGCGGCGAACTATGGCTACACCTTC.

This sequence joins TRBV9 and TRBJ2-5; D might be TRBD2 (7 bases). Trimming removed 0 bases at V and 1 base at J, with 10 bases between. Germline V gene data show CDR1 as SGDLS and CDR2 as YYNGEE. The CDR3 spans 15 residues. In DNA form, the CDR3 reads TGTGCCAGCAGCGTAGCGGGGGGCTCCCAAGAGACCCAGTACTTC. As protein: CASSVAGGSQETQYF.

The rearrangement uses TRBV15 and TRBJ1-2; no firm D call. V lost 0 bases and J lost 4, with 15 bases in between. The CDR3 spans 16 residues. Germline loops: CDR1 LNHNV, CDR2 YYDKDF (reference sequence). Here the CDR3 DNA reads TGTGCCACCAGCAGAGAGCCCTCGCAGGAGCTCTATGGCTACACCTTC. As protein: CATSREPSQELYGYTF.

This clone has a single count. The V call is TRBV3-1 (or the pseudogene TRBV3-2), the J call TRBJ1-4; D remains unclear. CDR3 length: 18 amino acids. V dropped 0 bases and J dropped 2 bases, with 16 bases sitting between them. The germline CDR1 and CDR2 sequences are LGHDT and YNNKEL (reference sequence). The CDR3 DNA reads TGTGCCAGCAGCCAAGATAAGGGCGGTACCACCACTAATGAAAAACTGTTTTTT. The encoded protein is CASSQDKGGTTTNEKLFF.

The genes are TRBV3-1 (or the pseudogene TRBV3-2) and TRBJ2-7; 10 positions agree with TRBD2. V shed 4 bases and J 2 bases; nucleotides not matched to a gene: 8. Germline lookup yields CDR1 LGHDT and CDR2 YNNKEL (reference sequence). CDR3 size: 16 residues. The CDR3 protein is CASSRALAGETYEQYF. CDR3 DNA: TGTGCCAGCAGCCGCGCCCTAGCGGGAGAGACCTACGAGCAGTACTTC.

This clone was seen a few times. This chain links TRBV2 with TRBJ1-1, with D hard to call. Trimming removed 8 bases at V and 2 bases at J, with 6 bases between. CDR3 size: 11 residues. Germline V CDR1 and CDR2: SNHLY, FYNNEI. The CDR3 DNA follows: TGTGCCAGCCCCTTTAACACTGAAGCTTTCTTT. It is translated as CASPFNTEAFF. Looking up the rest from reference TRBV2 and TRBJ1-1 gives the full variable domain: EPEVTQTPSHQVTQMGQEVILRCVPISNHLYFYWYRQILGQKVEFLVSFYNNEISEKSEIFDDQFSVERPDGSNFTLKIRSTKLEDSAMYFCASPFNTEAFFGQGTRLTVV.

V gene TRBV11-2 combines with J gene TRBJ2-1; 7 positions match TRBD2. This CDR3 spans 15 amino acids. Trimming removed 1 base from V and 10 bases from J; junction bases left unmatched: 10. Per germline, CDR1 SGHAT and CDR2 FQNNGV. CDR3 coding DNA: TGTGCCAGCAGCTTAGTGGCGGGAGTCCTGGGAGAGCAGTTCTTC. This sequence encodes CASSLVAGVLGEQFF.

The chain couples TRBV6-5 to TRBJ1-2; possible D gene TRBD1, 6 bases. CDR3 length: 14 residues. V lost 2 bases and J lost 7, with 14 bases in between. CDR1 is MNHEY, CDR2 SVGAGI, per germline. CDR3: CASSYEWGAGGYTF. The CDR3 DNA is TGTGCCAGCAGTTACGAATGGGGGGCTGGTGGCTACACCTTC.

This clone occurred once. The rearrangement links TRBV7-9 to TRBJ2-5, with 8 bases matching TRBD1. Germline trimming cut 5 bases from V and 4 bases from J; bases unmatched to any gene: 3. This CDR3 is 13 amino acids long. CDR1 is SEHNR, CDR2 FQNEAQ, per germline (reference sequence). The CDR3 DNA reads as TGTGCCAGCAGCACAACAGGGGGAGAGACCCAGTACTTC. Translating gives CASSTTGGETQYF.

The chain joins TRBV6-1 to TRBJ2-5; D is uncertain. Germline CDR1 is MNHNS and CDR2 is SASEGT. The CDR3 loop spans 16 amino acids. V lost 1 base to trimming and J lost 7 bases, with 19 bases between them. This chain's CDR3 is CASSEVLWKAQRTQYF. The CDR3 nucleotides are TGTGCCAGCAGTGAAGTTCTTTGGAAAGCCCAACGGACCCAGTACTTC.

The chain joins TRBV29-1 to TRBJ1-2; a possible D gene is TRBD1 (6 bases). V dropped 6 bases and J dropped 4 bases, with 12 bases sitting between them. The CDR3 length is 12 residues. Germline-derived CDR1 and CDR2 are SQVTM and ANQGSEA. The DNA for the CDR3 is TGCAGCGTCTACAGGGTGGGCTATGGCTACACCTTC. This translates into CSVYRVGYGYTF.

The V call is TRBV19, the J call TRBJ1-2; unclear D gene. Germline lookup yields CDR1 LNHDA and CDR2 SQIVND (reference sequence). The CDR3 runs to 16 residues. Trimming pared 0 bases from V and 1 base from J, leaving 12 bases between. As DNA, the CDR3 is TGTGCCAGTAGTATAGATTGGAATAGAAATAACTATGGCTACACCTTC. Residues: CASSIDWNRNNYGYTF.

This clone has a handful of counts. This rearrangement joins TRBV5-4 to TRBJ1-2, with 9 bases lining up with TRBD1. V dropped 4 bases and J dropped 4; count of bases not matched to a gene: 2. From germline, CDR1 is SGHNT and CDR2 YYREEE (reference sequence). The CDR3 consists of 13 residues. The CDR3 sequence is CASSRTGAYGYTF. The CDR3 DNA reads TGTGCCAGCAGCCGGACAGGGGCCTATGGCTACACCTTC.

As concerns this clone: The same CDR3 can be traced to other DNA sequences in this sample. V gene TRBV5-1 combines with J gene TRBJ2-1; 9 bases line up with TRBD2. Germline V lookup: CDR1 SGHRS, CDR2 YFSETQ. The CDR3 runs to 15 residues. After removal of 1 base from V and 5 bases from J, the junction contained 4 bases not matched to a gene. DNA for the CDR3: TGCGCCAGCAGCTTGAGCGGGGGGCCCAACAATGAGCAGTTCTTC. Amino acid sequence: CASSLSGGPNNEQFF.

This clone was picked up one time. Written as DNA, the CDR3 is TGTGCCAGCTCACGAGACCTTACAGGGTCGGATACCAACAATGAGCAGTTCTTC. It encodes CASSRDLTGSDTNNEQFF. V and J are TRBV18 and TRBJ2-1; TRBD1 might be the D (6 bases). V was cut by 4 bases and J by 5 bases, with 24 bases left in between. The CDR3 totals 18 residues. The V gene's germline CDR1 is KGHSH and CDR2 LQKENI. Full variable domain (remainder filled in from reference TRBV18 and TRBJ2-1): NAGVMQNPRHLVRRRGQEARLRCSPMKGHSHVYWYRQLPEEGLKFMVYLQKENIIDESGMPKERFSAEFPKEGPSILRIQQVVRGDSAAYFCASSRDLTGSDTNNEQFFGPGTRLTVL.

The chain has TRBV14 and TRBJ2-5; 7 bases match TRBD1. After removal of 0 bases from V and 5 bases from J, the junction contained 9 bases not matched to a gene. The CDR3 extends over 16 amino acids. CDR1 SGHDN and CDR2 FVKESK come from the germline V gene. For the CDR3, the DNA is TGTGCCAGCAGCCAAGAAGGGGGCCGGTTGTGGGAGACCCAGTACTTC. Its protein is CASSQEGGRLWETQYF.

This clone was detected once. V and J are TRBV5-1 and TRBJ2-7, with D possibly TRBD1 on 6 matching bases. The CDR3 is made up of 14 amino acids. Germline assignment: CDR1 SGHRS and CDR2 YFSETQ. Trimming shortened V by 2 bases and J by 2 bases, and 11 bases separated the two germline ends. CDR3 DNA sequence: TGCGCCAGCAGCTTTTCGACAGGCACCTACGAGCAGTACTTC. Translating gives CASSFSTGTYEQYF.

The J gene is TRBJ2-3, the V gene TRBV12-3 or TRBV12-4; D perhaps matches TRBD1 (5 bases). The length of the CDR3 is 12 residues. V shed 7 bases and J shed 4 bases, with 9 bases lying between them. The CDR3 nucleotides read TGTGCCAGCATGGTAGGGGCAGATACGCAGTATTTT. Residues: CASMVGADTQYF.

This clone has just one count. V is TRBV27 and J is TRBJ2-7; D is tentatively TRBD1 or TRBD2 (5 bases each). Trimming took off 2 bases at V and 6 bases at J, with 11 bases between the two ends. This CDR3 spans 13 amino acids. Germline loops: CDR1 MNHEY, CDR2 SMNVEV (reference sequence). As DNA, the CDR3 is TGTGCCAGCAGTTTACGGGGCCCGGGCGAGCAGTACTTC. Translating gives CASSLRGPGEQYF.

The rearrangement uses TRBV2 and TRBJ2-1; D perhaps matches TRBD2 (8 bases). The V and J ends lost 6 bases and 7 bases respectively, with 16 bases between them. The CDR3 covers 14 residues. Germline V CDR1 and CDR2: SNHLY, FYNNEI. CDR3 loop: CASRERETGNEQFF. In DNA, the CDR3 is TGTGCCAGCAGGGAGCGGGAGACAGGGAATGAGCAGTTCTTC.

The chain links TRBV27 to TRBJ1-1, with D possibly being TRBD1 (5 bases). CDR1 and CDR2 from the germline V gene are MNHEY and SMNVEV (reference sequence). This CDR3 has 14 amino acids. Trimming shortened V by 5 bases and J by 1 base, and 11 bases separated the two germline ends. As DNA, the CDR3 is TGTGCCAGCAGTCCTCACAGGTCGAACACTGAAGCTTTCTTT. Translated, it gives CASSPHRSNTEAFF.

The chain employs TRBV6-5 and TRBJ2-5; no definite D call. Germline assignment: CDR1 MNHEY and CDR2 SVGAGI. The length of the CDR3 is 12 residues. V was trimmed by 2 bases and J by 4 bases, leaving 5 bases between them. The CDR3 DNA sequence: TGTGCCAGCAGTTACCCCTCAGAGACCCAGTACTTC. This sequence encodes CASSYPSETQYF.

The rearrangement links TRBV15 to TRBJ1-1; the match to TRBD1 covers 12 bases. Germline assignment: CDR1 LNHNV and CDR2 YYDKDF (reference sequence). The ends lost 7 bases at V and 5 bases at J; junction bases unmatched: 8. The CDR3 sequence is 15 residues long. This chain's CDR3 is CATTPGQGAGTEAFF. The CDR3 DNA follows: TGTGCCACCACCCCGGGACAGGGGGCTGGGACTGAAGCTTTCTTT.